The next 5 T cell receptor beta chains were all read from a single sample in a study of shared clonotypes between healthy human individuals (dated by TCRdb to 2020 to 2021). CD8 naive samples consisted of CD45RO-negative cells that were positively selected for CCR7, yielding a CD45RA+CCR7+ population without TemRA cells. Library creation used the immunoSEQ multiplex PCR assay. Not all clones reach the TCRdb copy of this immuneACCESS table, which keeps in-frame sequences only. Checked studies attribute under half of the gap to unresolved V genes and leave the rest unexplained. This sample holds around 620,000 clones; approximately 95% were observed only once. Together, the top ten hold around 0.12% of the sample. The sample comprised naive CD8+ T cells sorted from blood. Sample cell subset or site, as interpreted from the label and publication: CD45RA+CCR7+. The receptors originated from a young woman in good health.

The V call is TRBV6-5, the J call TRBJ1-1; possible D gene TRBD1, 5 bases. Trimming removed 4 bases from V and 2 bases from J, with 11 bases in between. The CDR3 runs to 14 residues. The germline gives CDR1 MNHEY, CDR2 SVGAGI. The chain's CDR3 is CASSLVDSNTEAFF. The CDR3, as DNA: TGTGCCAGCAGTTTAGTTGACAGTAACACTGAAGCTTTCTTT.

This chain connects TRBV11-2 to TRBJ1-2; TRBD1 might be the D (6 bases). Germline V CDR1 and CDR2: SGHAT, FQNNGV. This CDR3 contains 15 residues. V dropped 1 base and J dropped 6 bases, with 15 bases sitting between them. The CDR3 DNA reads as TGTGCCAGCAGCTTAGTCCATACAGGGATAAATGGCTACACCTTC. Translation: CASSLVHTGINGYTF.

V is TRBV6-1 and J is TRBJ2-7; TRBD1 might be the D (6 bases). Germline V lookup: CDR1 MNHNS, CDR2 SASEGT. The germline V and J ends were trimmed by 3 bases and 0 bases, with 15 bases remaining between them. CDR3 length: 16 amino acids. The chain's CDR3 is CASSEGPGTLSYEQYF. The CDR3 DNA reads as TGTGCCAGCAGTGAGGGACCCGGGACACTCTCCTACGAGCAGTACTTC.

The chain links TRBV19 to TRBJ2-2; 7 bases align to TRBD2. The CDR3 is 14 amino acids. Germline V lookup: CDR1 LNHDA, CDR2 SQIVND (reference sequence). Unmatched junction bases numbered 4, after V lost 5 bases and J lost 4 bases. CDR3 loop: CASSGAGVTGELFF. The CDR3 DNA is TGTGCCAGTAGTGGTGCGGGGGTCACCGGGGAGCTGTTTTTT.

This clone appeared once. Distinct nucleotide sequences in the sample also encode this CDR3. This rearrangement joins TRBV5-4 to TRBJ2-7; D is unclear. The CDR3 loop spans 12 amino acids. The V gene lost 0 bases and the J gene lost 2 bases, with 3 bases spanning the gap. CDR1 is SGHNT and CDR2 is YYREEE in the germline V gene (reference sequence). The CDR3 reads CASSLGTYEQYF. CDR3 coding DNA: TGTGCCAGCAGCTTGGGCACCTACGAGCAGTACTTC. Supplemented by reference TRBV5-4 and TRBJ2-7, the full variable domain reads ETGVTQSPTHLIKTRGQQVTLRCSSQSGHNTVSWYQQALGQGPQFIFQYYREEENGRGNFPPRFSGLQFPNYSSELNVNALELDDSALYLCASSLGTYEQYFGPGTRLTVT.